This is a list of T cell receptor beta chains from one sample in a study of blood T cell repertoires in COVID-19. Method: immunoSEQ multiplex PCR; TCRdb's copy keeps in-frame clones and lacks some. The sample carries approximately 65,000 clones, 70% to 80% recorded once. What was sequenced was peripheral blood. These receptors were obtained from a man aged 55 to 70 with acute or convalescent COVID-19. Both conserved end residues are part of each CDR3. A D gene is named only where the DNA matches it firmly. Clone size, where shown, is once, few, many, or a class for clones that have expanded.

>TRBJ2-1|TRBD1|TRBV7-9|once
TGTGCCAGCAGCCCTCCGGGACAGGGATACAATGAGCAGTTCTTC
CASSPPGQGYNEQFF
>TRBJ2-1|.|TRBV7-6|.
TGTGCCAGCAGCCCAGGGGAGGGACTCTACTACAATGAGCAGTTCTTC
CASSPGEGLYYNEQFF
>TRBJ2-3|.|TRBV7-2|.
TGTGCCAGCAGCTGGGGGAGGTCTACTAGCACAGATACGCAGTATTTT
CASSWGRSTSTDTQYF
>TRBJ2-3|TRBD1|TRBV11-1|.
TGTGCCAGCAGAACGGACAGGGCACAAGATACGCAGTATTTT
CASRTDRAQDTQYF
>TRBJ2-2|TRBD2|TRBV3-1/TRBV3-2|.
TGTGCCAGCGTCTTTAGCGGGACCGGGGAGCTGTTTTTT
CASVFSGTGELFF
>TRBJ2-1|TRBD2|TRBV9|.
TGTGCCAGCAGCGTGGGCGGGAGTTTAGATAGTGAGCAGTTCTTC
CASSVGGSLDSEQFF
>TRBJ1-2|.|TRBV24-1|.
TGTGCCACCAGTGATAGCAGACAGGAGTCCTATGGCTACACCTTC
CATSDSRQESYGYTF
>TRBJ2-3|.|TRBV10-3|.
TGTGCCATCAGTGACCCACAGGCTGCCACAGATACGCAGTATTTT
CAISDPQAATDTQYF
>TRBJ1-1|.|TRBV5-6|.
TGTGCCAGCAGCTTGAGCAGGGGTGCCACTGAAGCTTTCTTT
CASSLSRGATEAFF
>TRBJ1-1|TRBD1|TRBV6-5|few
TGTGCCAGCAGTTACCTAAGACAGGGGACGAGGGGTGAAGCTTTCTTT
CASSYLRQGTRGEAFF
>TRBJ1-4|.|TRBV28|.
TGTGCCAGCAGTTCCTCAAGTCGGTTGTCTAATGAAAAACTGTTTTTT
CASSSSSRLSNEKLFF
>TRBJ2-1|TRBD2|TRBV28|.
TGTGCCAGCAGTTTTGGTAGCGGGGTCAATGAGCAGTTCTTC
CASSFGSGVNEQFF
>TRBJ2-4|.|TRBV7-2|.
TGTGCCAGCAGCTCCAAGGGGCCGCTAGCCAAAAACATTCAGTACTTC
CASSSKGPLAKNIQYF
>TRBJ1-5|.|TRBV19|few
TGTGCCAGTACCCCACAGTATAGCAATCAGCCCCAGCATTTT
CASTPQYSNQPQHF
>TRBJ1-1|.|TRBV7-9|once
TGTGCCAGCAGCTCGAAGGGAGAGGGCACTGAAGCTTTCTTT
CASSSKGEGTEAFF
>TRBJ2-3|TRBD1|TRBV5-1|.
TGCGCCAGCAGCTTAGGAGCCGGGACAGGGGCTAGGGATACGCAGTATTTT
CASSLGAGTGARDTQYF
>TRBJ2-3|.|TRBV2|.
TGTGCCAGCAAGGGGGGAGGGCCCGAAACAGATACGCAGTATTTT
CASKGGGPETDTQYF
>TRBJ1-2|.|TRBV3-1/TRBV3-2|.
TGTGCCAGCAGCCAACCCGGGGGAACTCATGGCTACACCTTC
CASSQPGGTHGYTF
>TRBJ2-7|TRBD2|TRBV5-4|.
TGTGCCAGCAGCTTCGGGGCGGGCAAGGGAGCTAGCGGGATAACCTACGAGCAGTACTTC
CASSFGAGKGASGITYEQYF
>TRBJ2-7|TRBD2|TRBV5-1|.
TGCGCCAGCAGCTTAGCGGGAGGGCCCTACGAGCAGTACTTC
CASSLAGGPYEQYF
>TRBJ1-1|.|TRBV14|.
TGTGCCAGCAGCCAAGATCGAGGTGACACTGAAGCTTTCTTT
CASSQDRGDTEAFF
>TRBJ2-7|TRBD1|TRBV6-5|.
TGTGCCAGCAGTTACAGGGCGGGACAGGGTTTTTACGAGCAGTACTTC
CASSYRAGQGFYEQYF
>TRBJ1-2|.|TRBV28|.
TGTGCCAGCCATTGGGGCGCTAACTATGGCTACACCTTC
CASHWGANYGYTF
>TRBJ2-3|TRBD2|TRBV9|few
TGTGCCAGCAGCGTAGAAGGCAGGGCGGGAGGACCTAGCACAGATACGCAGTATTTT
CASSVEGRAGGPSTDTQYF
>TRBJ1-2|.|TRBV5-1|.
TGCGCCAGCAGCTTGACCCTAAGCCAGGGTTCTCATGGCTACACCTTC
CASSLTLSQGSHGYTF